This T cell receptor (beta chain) was profiled in a study of T cells expressing NK-cell markers. Study results and caveats: These clonotypes, the leaders elsewhere, also led the CD3+CD56-NKG2C+ fraction in several donors.

The length of the CDR3 is 13 residues. The V gene's germline CDR1 is MNHEY and CDR2 SVGAGI. TCRdb reprocessed the 5' RACE reads and stores each CDR3 protein as one record, lacking DNA. This sample's table has some 140,000 distinct CDR3 sequences. Regarding this clonotype: Its antigen is unknown.

The sample consisted of blood T cells: a sorted CD56 or NKG2C T cell subset, CD4+ or CD8+ T cells, or bulk PBMC T cells (not recorded which). This clonotype was sampled from a woman aged 50 to 60 in good health. The chain has TRBV6-5 and TRBJ2-1; TCRdb proposes TRBD2, but this gene call is untestable without DNA. The CDR3: CASSYGTSNEQFF.